Listed below are T cell receptor beta chains from one sample, sequenced in a study of early T cells in non-severe SARS-CoV-2 infection. MiXCR was run by TCRdb on the 5' RACE reads, yielding one entry per CDR3 protein. The profile covers 75,000 to 80,000 distinct CDR3 sequences, with around 11% appearing a single time and 9.5% to 15% taken by the ten largest. This specimen consisted of whole blood, obtained at baseline. The receptors stem from an adult who was a healthcare worker with PCR-confirmed SARS-CoV-2 infection or an uninfected control (not recorded which). The CDR3 runs from the conserved cysteine through the conserved F or W. Each record gives: J gene, D gene, V gene, clone size, CDR3 DNA, CDR3 protein. A D gene is named only where the DNA matches it firmly. Part of the rows lack a size; the others show once, few, many or a class for expanded clones.

>TRBJ2-7|TRBD2|TRBV5-4|few
TGTGCCAGCAGCTCCGCTAGCGGGGGATACGAGCAGTACTTC
CASSSASGGYEQYF
>TRBJ2-5|.|TRBV20-1|.
TGCAGTGCTAGAGGTAGAGGGGTTGAGACCCAGTACTTC
CSARGRGVETQYF
>TRBJ2-3|TRBD2|TRBV7-2|.
TGTGCCAGCAGCCCCACTATAGCGGGCCTTAGGGATACGCAGTATTTT
CASSPTIAGLRDTQYF
>TRBJ2-1|.|TRBV20-1|many
TGCAGTGCTGAAGGGGGTGGGCACAATGAGCAGTTCTTC
CSAEGGGHNEQFF
>TRBJ1-2|.|TRBV12-3/TRBV12-4|.
TGTGCCAGCAGGGGAACTACAAGGACCTATGGCTACACCTTC
CASRGTTRTYGYTF
>TRBJ2-6|.|TRBV4-2|few
TGTGCCAGCCTGAACTCTGGGGCCAACGTCCTGACTTTC
CASLNSGANVLTF
>TRBJ2-5|.|TRBV7-2|many
TGTGCCAGCAGCTTAGGTCAGGGAGTGGAGACCCAGTACTTC
CASSLGQGVETQYF
>TRBJ1-1|.|TRBV4-3|few
TGCGCCAGCAGCCAAAACCCGACTTTGAACACTGAAGCTTTCTTT
CASSQNPTLNTEAFF
>TRBJ2-5|TRBD1|TRBV5-4|many
TGTGCCAGCAGCTCCCCCCCCTCCGGGACAGAAGAGACCCAGTACTTC
CASSSPPSGTEETQYF
>TRBJ2-1|TRBD2|TRBV5-1|.
TGCGCCAGCAGAGCTAGCGGGGGAATAGATGAGCAGTTCTTC
CASRASGGIDEQFF
>TRBJ2-5|TRBD1|TRBV29-1|.
TGCAGCGAACAGGGGGCGCAGGGGACCCAGTACTTC
CSEQGAQGTQYF
>TRBJ2-1|TRBD2|TRBV30|many
TGTGCCTGGAGTGCACTAGCGGGGGTCTCCAATGAGCAGTTCTTC
CAWSALAGVSNEQFF
>TRBJ2-2|.|TRBV10-2|many
TGCGCCAGCAGTGGGGGCCCGGAGGCCGGGGAGCTGTTTTTT
CASSGGPEAGELFF
>TRBJ2-1|TRBD2|TRBV5-1|.
TGCGCCAGCAGCTCCCTCCGGACTAGCGGGGGGGCCATCAATGAGCAGTTCTTC
CASSSLRTSGGAINEQFF
>TRBJ1-2|.|TRBV28|.
TGTGCCAGCAGTTCCTTTTCTGGCTATGGCTACACCTTC
CASSSFSGYGYTF
>TRBJ2-3|TRBD2|TRBV5-1|few
TGCGCCAGCAGCGCGGGACTAGCGCTTAGCACAGATACGCAGTATTTT
CASSAGLALSTDTQYF
>TRBJ2-5|TRBD1|TRBV2|.
TGTGCCAGCAGTCCATTTGGGACAGGCCAAGAGACCCAGTACTTC
CASSPFGTGQETQYF
>TRBJ2-7|TRBD1|TRBV5-1|many
TGCGCCAGCAGCTTGGGACAGGGGGCAAACGAGCAGTACTTC
CASSLGQGANEQYF
>TRBJ1-1|.|TRBV5-1|.
TGCGCCAGCAGCTTGGCCATAGTCGGAAACACTGAAGCTTTCTTT
CASSLAIVGNTEAFF
>TRBJ2-7|.|TRBV7-8|many
TGTGCCAGCAGCCCGAATTCCTACGAGCAGTACTTC
CASSPNSYEQYF
>TRBJ2-1|.|TRBV7-9|many
TGTGCCAGCAGACGTTATATTTCGACGGGGACGCCCAATGAGCAGTTCTTC
CASRRYISTGTPNEQFF
>TRBJ2-5|.|TRBV11-3|many
TGTGCCAGCAGCTTAGGTGGAGCCCAAGAGACCCAGTACTTC
CASSLGGAQETQYF
>TRBJ1-4|.|TRBV6-1|few
TGTGCCAGCAGTACAGGGCCGGAGAATGAAAAACTGTTTTTT
CASSTGPENEKLFF
>TRBJ1-5|TRBD1|TRBV20-1|medium-sized
TGCAGTGCAAGATTGGACAGGGGCAATCAGCCCCAGCATTTT
CSARLDRGNQPQHF
>TRBJ1-1|.|TRBV7-2|.
TGTGCCAGCAGCTTAGATGGCAGGGGTCGGGCTGAAGCTTTCTTT
CASSLDGRGRAEAFF